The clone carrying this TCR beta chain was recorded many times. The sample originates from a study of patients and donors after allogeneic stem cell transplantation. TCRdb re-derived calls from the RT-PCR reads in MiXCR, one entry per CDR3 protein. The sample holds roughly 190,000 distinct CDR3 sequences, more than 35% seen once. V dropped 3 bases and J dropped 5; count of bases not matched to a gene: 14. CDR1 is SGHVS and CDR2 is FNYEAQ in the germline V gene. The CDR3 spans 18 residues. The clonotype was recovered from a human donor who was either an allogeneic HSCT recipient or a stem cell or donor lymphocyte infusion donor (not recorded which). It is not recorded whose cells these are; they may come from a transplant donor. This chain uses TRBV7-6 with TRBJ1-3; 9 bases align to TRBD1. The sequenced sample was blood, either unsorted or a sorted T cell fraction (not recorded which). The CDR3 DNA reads TGTGCCAGCAGCTTTAGATCGGGACAGGGTGTAGCGAGAAACACCATATATTTT. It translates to CASSFRSGQGVARNTIYF.